Here is one T cell receptor (beta chain) with its context. It has no known antigen specificity. Per-base qualities were not stored, and no clone one base away is much larger. These data come from a study of PD-L1 blockade in urothelial cancer (TCRdb year 2017). Context from the whole study: All patients started therapy in about 2014 and received atezolizumab 1,200 mg intravenously every 3 weeks. About nine tenths of the roughly 29 patients were identified as males with urothelial cancer of bladder origin, and a prior smoking history was reported by 18 of 29 patients. Patients had an ECOG performance status of 0 or 1 and had received between 0 and 3 prior chemotherapy regimens. Blood samples were analyzed at two time points: 3 weeks after treatment start (second dose) and 6 weeks after treatment start. A median of around 150,000 T cells and approximately 86,000 unique TCRs was obtained from blood samples, and a median clonality of roughly 0.08 was observed. The study was an exploratory multi-omic analysis of somatic, immune and clinical correlates of response to PD-L1 blockade with atezolizumab in urothelial cancer. Pretreatment tumor samples and matched peripheral blood, collected serially before and after atezolizumab treatment, underwent TCR sequencing. Durable clinical benefit was defined as progression-free survival longer than 6 months, and TCR features were also tested against progression-free and overall survival. In the same patients, pretreatment tumors underwent whole exome sequencing and RNA sequencing in addition to TCR sequencing. Durable clinical benefit was achieved by nine patients but not by the remaining 20. Pretreatment blood TCR-seq was available for about 27 patients, at least one posttreatment blood collection was obtained for approximately 24 patients, and tumor TCR-seq was available for approximately 24 patients.

Counted from cysteine to phenylalanine, this CDR3 has 14 amino acids. Only the CDR3 DNA stays, 42 bases, in frame from base 1. The germline ends are 11 bases apart after V is trimmed by 6 bases and J by 2 bases. CDR1 and CDR2, per the germline V gene, are MNHEY and SVGAGI. Read against the paper, the sample's time point label means: pretreatment peripheral blood. A total of 29 patients with locally advanced or metastatic urothelial carcinoma, treated at Memorial Sloan Kettering on a trial protocol, made up the cohort. Peripheral blood mononuclear cells were collected pretreatment and during treatment, at between 1 and 8 total time points per patient. The Qiagen DNeasy Blood extraction kit was used to purify genomic DNA from total PBMCs and tumor samples. PBMCs were collected pretreatment and during treatment, and were isolated and stored as previously described. Each PCR received spiked-in synthetic TCR analog templates so that absolute template abundance could be estimated from read counts. Using the immunoSEQ assay, TCRbeta CDR3 regions were amplified from genomic DNA with bias-controlled V and J gene primers. Rearranged TCRbeta segments were sequenced at approximately 20X coverage. The authors processed their data as follows. Clustering was used to correct sequencing errors, and CDR3s were annotated against IMGT so that V, D and J genes could be assigned. Only productive TCRbeta rearrangements were used in downstream analyses, excluding out-of-frame or stop-codon sequences. To compute clonality, Shannon entropy was normalized by the log of the number of unique productive sequences and then subtracted from one. Fisher's exact test with Benjamini-Hochberg correction, using a cutoff of adjusted p below 0.01, was how clones that differed between time points or between blood and tumor were identified. As stored in TCRdb, this immuneACCESS dataset retains in-frame rearrangements with V and J assigned. A fraction of the clones does not appear; measured against another copy, unresolved V genes explain less than half of the discrepancy, and the remainder lacks a known reason. The V and J calls and clone size come from that table; D and trimming were worked out from the DNA. Here the sample has 50,000 to 55,000 clones; just over 85% occur a single time. Approximately 23% of the sample is held by the ten biggest clonotypes.

The investigation overall reported the following: Improved progression-free and overall survival was associated with having pretreatment peripheral blood TCR clonality below the median. Because the sample size was small (n = 29) and many of the analyses were exploratory, the results are meant to be hypothesis-generating. At 3 weeks after the start of treatment, tumor-associated TCR clones in peripheral blood had expanded more in patients with durable benefit (n of about 21, p = 0.022).

The clonotype was recovered from a man between 60 and 70 years old with urothelial cancer. The sample consisted of PBMCs, taken around atezolizumab (anti-PD-L1) treatment. This sequence uses TRBV6-5 and TRBJ1-5; perhaps TRBD1 is the D gene, with 6 bases matching. The bases are TGTGCCAGCAGGGACAGTTACGGCAATCAGCCCCAGCATTTT. Translated, it gives CASRDSYGNQPQHF.